This TCR beta chain was identified in a study of blood T cell repertoires in COVID-19. Clones were read by immunoSEQ multiplex PCR, and TCRdb kept only the in-frame ones, dropping some. The table lists 340,000 or so clones, 80% to 90% of them singletons. This clone was seen more than once but under ten times. Sequenced input: peripheral blood. This TCR derives from a man aged 30 to 45 with active or convalescent COVID-19.

The CDR3 spells CASSLAAGYEQYF. DNA of the CDR3: TGTGCCAGCAGCTTGGCCGCAGGCTACGAGCAGTACTTC. V usage is TRBV5-5 and J usage is TRBJ2-7; D is unclear. Germline V CDR1 and CDR2: SGHKS, YYEKEE (reference sequence). The germline V and J ends were trimmed by 0 bases and 3 bases, with 7 bases remaining between them. This CDR3 contains 13 residues.